Shown below are 21 T cell receptor beta chains from a single sample sequenced in a study of a mutant IDH1 vaccine in newly diagnosed glioma. The time point is: week 11, during vaccination. Each dose delivered 300 ug of mutant IDH1 20-mer peptide subcutaneously with imiquimod. Antigens for these TCRs are unknown. The assay was immunoSEQ multiplex PCR, and TCRdb's table has in-frame clones only and misses some. The sample holds some 120,000 clones, just under 80% seen once. The source material was PBMCs, sampled from a glioma patient whose treatment included an IDH1 peptide vaccine. The receptors derive from a middle-aged man with glioma.

This chain joins TRBV5-5 and TRBJ2-7, with no clear D. Between the trimmed V and J ends, which lost 3 bases and 5 bases, there was a span of 15 bases. The CDR3 is 14 residues long. From germline, CDR1 is SGHKS and CDR2 YYEKEE (reference sequence). CDR3 sequence: CASSSIYPSDEQYF. CDR3 coding DNA: TGTGCCAGCAGCTCCATCTACCCCTCGGACGAGCAGTACTTC.

In this sample, this clone turned up once. The chain has TRBV7-2 and TRBJ1-1; D is perhaps TRBD1 (5 bases). The V end was cut by 1 base, the J end by 2 bases, with 14 bases between. Germline lookup yields CDR1 SGHTA and CDR2 FQGNSA. There are 16 residues in the CDR3. CDR3 nucleotide sequence: TGTGCCAGCAGCTTAGTACGGCTTCGGGACAACACTGAAGCTTTCTTT. Protein product: CASSLVRLRDNTEAFF.

This chain joins TRBV7-2 and TRBJ2-7; no firm D call. The ends were cut back, 1 base at V and 4 bases at J, with 11 bases in the middle. The length of the CDR3 is 14 residues. Germline values: CDR1 SGHTA, CDR2 FQGNSA. Here the CDR3 DNA reads TGTGCCAGCAGCTTAGGTCCTAGTTTTTACGAGCAGTACTTC. Translating it yields CASSLGPSFYEQYF.

The rearrangement uses TRBV4-1 and TRBJ2-5; D gene uncertain. CDR1 MGHRA and CDR2 YSYEKL come from the germline V gene. CDR3 length: 18 amino acids. Trimming took off 0 bases at V and 5 bases at J, with 22 bases between the two ends. CDR3 protein: CASSQDLTSRRGWETQYF. The DNA for the CDR3 is TGCGCCAGCAGCCAAGATCTTACTTCACGGCGAGGCTGGGAGACCCAGTACTTC.

CDR3 region: CASSLPGQGDNEQFF. CDR3 bases: TGTGCCAGCAGTCTGCCGGGACAGGGTGACAATGAGCAGTTCTTC. The chain recombines TRBV28 with TRBJ2-1, with TRBD1 matching 9 bases. The junction had 7 bases not matched to a gene; V was cut back by 5 bases and J by 5 bases. This CDR3 has 15 amino acids. CDR1 is MDHEN, CDR2 SYDVKM, per germline.

This rearrangement joins TRBV2 to TRBJ1-6; perhaps TRBD1 as D (6 bases). Germline assignment: CDR1 SNHLY and CDR2 FYNNEI. There are 17 residues in the CDR3. Trimming pared 2 bases from V and 0 bases from J, leaving 11 bases between. This CDR3 is CASSEYRASSYNSPLHF. CDR3 in DNA: TGTGCCAGCAGTGAATACAGGGCGAGCTCCTATAATTCACCCCTCCACTTT.

The genes are TRBV27 and TRBJ2-2; a possible D gene is TRBD1 (5 bases). V was trimmed by 2 bases and J by 5 bases, leaving 15 bases between them. This CDR3 is 16 amino acids long. Germline assignment: CDR1 MNHEY and CDR2 SMNVEV (reference sequence). The CDR3 spells CASSLGGGHKTGELFF. CDR3 bases: TGTGCCAGCAGTTTAGGTGGTGGACACAAGACCGGGGAGCTGTTTTTT.

V usage is TRBV7-2 and J usage is TRBJ2-1, with 11 nucleotides matching TRBD2. The CDR3 has 18 residues. CDR1 and CDR2 from the germline V gene are SGHTA and FQGNSA. The junction had 16 bases not matched to a gene; V was cut back by 2 bases and J by 10 bases. The CDR3 nucleotides read TGTGCCAGCAGCTTACGTAATAGCGGGAGGGGTGCCTCGGGCGAGCAGTTCTTC. Translation gives CASSLRNSGRGASGEQFF.

The gene calls are TRBV4-1 and TRBJ2-2; D unresolved. The ends were cut back, 4 bases at V and 5 bases at J, with 11 bases in the middle. The V gene's germline CDR1 is MGHRA and CDR2 YSYEKL. CDR3 length: 14 residues. CDR3 residues: CASSLPVQTGELFF. CDR3 nucleotides: TGCGCCAGCAGCCTCCCGGTCCAGACCGGGGAGCTGTTTTTT.

The rearrangement joins TRBV4-3 to TRBJ2-7; 7 bases line up with TRBD1. Trimming removed 0 bases from V and 1 base from J; junction bases left unmatched: 9. Germline-derived CDR1 and CDR2 are LGHNA and YSLEER. This CDR3 is built from 17 residues. The CDR3 sequence is CASSQDYDRELSYEQYF. DNA of the CDR3: TGCGCCAGCAGCCAAGACTACGACAGGGAATTGTCCTACGAGCAGTACTTC.

The chain has TRBV28 and TRBJ2-1, with D perhaps TRBD2 (5 bases). This CDR3 spans 13 amino acids. The V gene lost 3 bases and the J gene lost 5 bases, with 8 bases spanning the gap. Germline V gene lookup returns CDR1 MDHEN and CDR2 SYDVKM. DNA for the CDR3: TGTGCCAGCAGTTTGGGAGTAAACAATGAGCAGTTCTTC. This translates into CASSLGVNNEQFF.

The chain is built from TRBV11-1 and TRBJ2-7; TRBD2 matches 10 bases. The ends lost 5 bases at V and 5 bases at J; junction bases unmatched: 12. In germline, CDR1 is SGHAT, CDR2 FQDESV (reference sequence). The CDR3 runs to 16 residues. The CDR3 nucleotides read TGTGCCAGCAGCCAAGGCGCACTAGCGGGAAAGAACGAGCAGTACTTC. It specifies CASSQGALAGKNEQYF.

V is TRBV14 and J is TRBJ2-2, with TRBD2 matching 10 bases. J gave up 6 bases and V 2 bases, and 9 bases lay outside the gene matches. Germline values: CDR1 SGHDN, CDR2 FVKESK. The CDR3 totals 17 residues. DNA of the CDR3: TGTGCCAGCAGCCAATGGACTAGCGGCGTATCGGCCGGGGAGCTGTTTTTT. Amino acid sequence: CASSQWTSGVSAGELFF.

The chain joins TRBV7-3 to TRBJ2-1; 8 bases map to TRBD2. This CDR3 contains 15 residues. Germline assignment: CDR1 SGHTA and CDR2 FQGTGA. Trimming removed 3 bases from V and 0 bases from J; junction bases left unmatched: 1. The CDR3 nucleotides read TGTGCCAGCAGCTTGAGCGGGAGCTCCTACAATGAGCAGTTCTTC. It specifies CASSLSGSSYNEQFF. Together with reference TRBV7-3 and TRBJ2-1, the CDR3 gives the full variable domain: GAGVSQTPSNKVTEKGKYVELRCDPISGHTALYWYRQSLGQGPEFLIYFQGTGAADDSGLPNDRFFAVRPEGSVSTLKIQRTERGDSAVYLCASSLSGSSYNEQFFGPGTRLTVL.

This chain connects TRBV6-6 to TRBJ1-5, with D maybe TRBD1 (6 bases). The CDR3 covers 14 residues. Germline V CDR1 and CDR2: MNHNY, SVGAGI (reference sequence). V lost 2 bases and J lost 3, with 8 bases in between. CDR3 sequence reads: CASSYPGANQPQHF. DNA of the CDR3: TGTGCCAGCAGTTACCCAGGGGCCAATCAGCCCCAGCATTTT.

J is TRBJ2-3 and V is TRBV27, with 8 bases matching TRBD2. CDR1 is MNHEY and CDR2 is SMNVEV in the germline V gene (reference sequence). J was trimmed by 2 bases and V by 3 bases; bases with no gene match: 7. The CDR3 has 16 amino acids. The CDR3: CASSFLLAGFTDTQYF. For the CDR3, the DNA is TGTGCCAGCAGTTTTCTTTTAGCGGGGTTCACAGATACGCAGTATTTT.

V is TRBV23-1 and J is TRBJ2-2; weak D call: TRBD2 (5 bases). TRBV23-1 belongs to the ORF category, with a function that is uncertain. The CDR3 covers 14 residues. The germline V and J ends were trimmed by 8 bases and 1 base, with 11 bases remaining between them. CDR3 DNA sequence: TGCGCCAGCCCACAGCGGAGGAACACCGGGGAGCTGTTTTTT. Translation gives CASPQRRNTGELFF.

The table lists this clone with a few counts. The genes are TRBV5-4 and TRBJ1-2; possible D gene TRBD1, 5 bases. CDR3 length: 13 amino acids. Germline CDR1 SGHNT, CDR2 YYREEE (reference sequence). V was cut by 3 bases and J by 6 bases, with 12 bases left in between. The CDR3 loop is CASSWTREDGYTF. Here the CDR3 DNA reads TGTGCCAGCAGCTGGACAAGGGAGGATGGCTACACCTTC.

The table lists this clone with a few counts. This sequence joins TRBV14 and TRBJ1-1; TRBD1 might be the D (5 bases). This CDR3 spans 14 amino acids. V was clipped by 5 bases and J by 6 bases, with 16 bases between them. Germline V CDR1 and CDR2: SGHDN, FVKESK. CDR3 loop: CASSSTSRVSEAFF. CDR3 in DNA: TGTGCCAGCAGCTCCACCTCCAGGGTCTCTGAAGCTTTCTTT.

The chain employs TRBV7-3 and TRBJ2-7, with 7 bases that match TRBD2. The CDR3 has 16 residues. Germline lookup yields CDR1 SGHTA and CDR2 FQGTGA. Trimming cost V 0 bases and J 1 base; bases outside gene matches: 6. The chain's CDR3 is CASSLTGGSASYEQYF. The CDR3 nucleotides read TGTGCCAGCAGCTTAACAGGCGGGAGCGCTTCCTACGAGCAGTACTTC.

The CDR3 bases are TGTGCCAGCAGCTACTCGCAGGGCAATGAGCAGTTCTTC. It is translated as CASSYSQGNEQFF. The gene calls are TRBV7-3 and TRBJ2-1; maybe TRBD1 (5 bases). V was shortened by 4 bases and J by 6 bases, with 10 bases between the two germline ends. CDR1 is SGHTA and CDR2 is FQGTGA in the germline V gene. This CDR3 is 13 amino acids long.